This T cell receptor beta chain was sequenced during a study of somatic mutations in cytotoxic T cells in rheumatoid arthritis. Study outcomes and limitations: TRBV07 showed slight underrepresentation in rheumatoid arthritis patients, unadjusted for multiple comparisons. Antigen targets of the expanded CD8+ clones remained unidentified.

After CD4+ and CD8+ cells were isolated by positive magnetic bead selection, their purity was checked by flow cytometry. The data were produced by immunoSEQ multiplex PCR, yet TCRdb's version contains in-frame clones alone and is incomplete. The sample includes tens of thousands of clones, about 86% of them seen just once. Turning to this clone: No antigen is known for it.

The CDR3 runs 15 residues. V was pared by 0 bases and J by 0 bases, with 8 bases between. CDR1 is LGHNA, CDR2 YSLEER, per germline. The receptor was derived from a woman in her fifties or sixties in good health. Sequencing was performed on CD8+ T cells sorted from blood. J is TRBJ1-1 and V is TRBV4-3; D call uncertain. CDR3 nucleotide sequence: TGCGCCAGCAGCCAAGAGCAGTCCTTGAACACTGAAGCTTTCTTT. As protein: CASSQEQSLNTEAFF.